The 22 T cell receptor beta chains below were found in one sample sequenced in a study of human T cells and chemical hapten exposure (dated by TCRdb to the early 2020s). The library relied on RACE. The instrument was a NextSeq 500. The public reads were reprocessed in TCRdb via fastp at Q25 and MiXCR, keeping in-frame beta chains. One record per CDR3 amino acid sequence lists the most common genes and DNA. The sample table records 84,000 or so distinct CDR3 sequences; 8.5% of these occur just once. The top ten clones comprise just over 2.5% of the sample. The meaning of the sample's time point label: pre-sensitization, week 0. The meaning of the sample's treatment or condition label: therapeutic diphenylcyclopropenone sensitization with weekly scalp DPC. The specimen was whole blood, collected in connection with sensitization to the hapten diphenylcyclopropenone (DPC). All receptors come from a man aged 40-49 years with alopecia areata. Some clones in this sample may be carry-over from other donors' samples.

This clonotype has a count of ten or more. V and J are TRBV28 and TRBJ1-2; D remains unclear. Germline-derived CDR1 and CDR2 are MDHEN and SYDVKM. V shed 5 bases and J shed 11 bases, with 18 bases lying between them. The CDR3 is 13 amino acids. This chain's CDR3 is CASSNPSQDVYTF. CDR3 in DNA: TGTGCCAGCAGTAACCCCTCCCAGGACGTGTACACCTTC.

This clonotype has at least ten counts. CDR3: CAWSVGQYSNQPQHF. The CDR3 coding sequence is TGTGCCTGGAGTGTCGGACAATATAGCAATCAGCCCCAGCATTTT. The V gene is TRBV30, the J gene TRBJ1-5, with D tentatively TRBD1 (5 bases). CDR3 length: 15 residues. V was cut by 0 bases and J by 0 bases, with 9 bases left in between. Germline V gene sequence: CDR1 GTSNPN, CDR2 SVGIG (reference sequence).

There are many counts of this clonotype. The CDR3 DNA sequence: TGCGCCAGCAGCCAAGGTGGGGTGGGCACAGATACGCAGTATTTT. Encoded protein: CASSQGGVGTDTQYF. This sequence joins TRBV4-3 and TRBJ2-3; no clear D. The CDR3 length is 15 residues. Per the germline V gene, CDR1 is LGHNA and CDR2 is YSLEER. The V end lost 1 base, the J end lost 1 base, and 9 bases lay between the germline ends.

The sample holds a few counts of this clonotype. This chain joins TRBV7-2 and TRBJ2-7; a weak D match, TRBD1 (7 bases). The CDR3 covers 14 residues. In germline, CDR1 is SGHTA, CDR2 FQGNSA. V lost 4 bases and J 6 bases, leaving 16 bases between the germline ends. The chain's CDR3 is CASSSGGGSSEQYF. The CDR3 coding sequence is TGTGCCAGCAGCTCAGGGGGAGGTTCTAGCGAGCAGTACTTC.

This clonotype was counted many times. V usage is TRBV2 and J usage is TRBJ1-1; D is undetermined. The germline V and J ends were trimmed by 4 bases and 1 base, with 7 bases remaining between them. The CDR3 is 13 amino acids. Germline loops: CDR1 SNHLY, CDR2 FYNNEI. The CDR3 DNA reads as TGTGCCAGCAGTGTAGATACGAACACTGAAGCTTTCTTT. It specifies CASSVDTNTEAFF.

This clonotype turned up a few times. This rearrangement joins TRBV2 to TRBJ2-3, with D unclear. CDR3 length equals 11 residues. CDR1 and CDR2 from the germline V gene are SNHLY and FYNNEI. V was clipped by 8 bases and J by 4 bases, with 7 bases between them. The CDR3 sequence is CASDGADTQYF. The CDR3, as DNA: TGTGCCAGCGATGGGGCAGATACGCAGTATTTT. The full variable domain, in which reference TRBV2 and TRBJ2-3 provide the parts outside the CDR3, is EPEVTQTPSHQVTQMGQEVILRCVPISNHLYFYWYRQILGQKVEFLVSFYNNEISEKSEIFDDQFSVERPDGSNFTLKIRSTKLEDSAMYFCASDGADTQYFGPGTRLTVL.

The chain couples TRBV28 to TRBJ2-5; 10 positions match TRBD1. The V and J ends lost 6 bases and 0 bases, in that order; junction bases with no gene match: 4. Germline V gene sequence: CDR1 MDHEN, CDR2 SYDVKM. The length of the CDR3 is 15 residues. CDR3 bases: TGTGCCAGCAGGAAGGGACAGGGGAACCAAGAGACCCAGTACTTC. Amino acids: CASRKGQGNQETQYF.

Many counts were recorded for this clonotype. V usage is TRBV4-3 and J usage is TRBJ2-4; D is unclear. Between the trimmed V and J ends, which lost 0 bases and 2 bases, there was a span of 8 bases. Germline assignment: CDR1 LGHNA and CDR2 YSLEER. This CDR3 is 15 amino acids long. This CDR3 is CASSQDRQTKNIQYF. Written as DNA, the CDR3 is TGCGCCAGCAGCCAAGATCGGCAGACCAAAAACATTCAGTACTTC.

This clonotype was picked up many times. The CDR3 sequence: CASTGQGEYNSPLHF. The CDR3 DNA reads as TGTGCCAGCACCGGACAGGGGGAGTATAATTCACCCCTCCACTTT. The V and J genes are TRBV27 and TRBJ1-6; 10 nucleotides align to TRBD1. The germline V gene encodes CDR1 MNHEY and CDR2 SMNVEV (reference sequence). Unmatched junction bases numbered 4, after V lost 7 bases and J lost 4 bases. The CDR3 sequence is 15 residues long.

Remarks on this clonotype: An end of the junction does not agree with germline; a read error may underlie this. The chain employs TRBV5-1 and TRBJ1-5, with D possibly being TRBD1 (6 bases). Looked up from germline, CDR1 is SGHRS and CDR2 is YFSETQ. CDR3 length: 14 residues. The CDR3 reads CASSYGTPNQPRHF. In DNA, the CDR3 is TGCGCCAGCAGCTACGGGACACCTAATCAGCCCCGGCATTTT.

The chain has TRBV10-3 and TRBJ1-2; perhaps TRBD1 as D (6 bases). The CDR3 covers 13 residues. V was shortened by 7 bases and J by 6 bases, with 15 bases between the two germline ends. CDR1 and CDR2 (germline): ENHRY, SYGVKD. CDR3 bases: TGTGCCATCAATGCCCCAGGGGAAGATGGCTACACCTTC. It codes for CAINAPGEDGYTF.

This clonotype was observed many times. The chain carries TRBV3-1 and TRBJ2-2; 7 bases fit TRBD2. The CDR3 runs 15 residues. Germline assignment: CDR1 LGHDT and CDR2 YNNKEL (reference sequence). After removal of 1 base from V and 6 bases from J, the junction contained 5 bases not matched to a gene. The CDR3 spells CASSQGTSRPGELFF. The CDR3 coding sequence is TGTGCCAGCAGCCAAGGGACTAGTCGGCCCGGGGAGCTGTTTTTT.

This clonotype has just a few counts. The chain joins TRBV27 to TRBJ1-4; no reliable D call. CDR3 length: 13 amino acids. Germline assignment: CDR1 MNHEY and CDR2 SMNVEV (reference sequence). Trimming stripped 6 bases from V and 13 bases from J, with 18 bases between. The CDR3 protein is CASSPRTGRGLFF. CDR3 sequence (DNA): TGTGCCAGCAGCCCCAGGACTGGCCGGGGACTGTTTTTT.

The sample holds many counts of this clonotype. This chain connects TRBV6-6 to TRBJ1-5; 7 nucleotides line up with TRBD1. The CDR3 length is 12 residues. With 7 bases clipped from V and 8 bases from J, the junction kept 5 bases outside the gene matches. Germline CDR1 MNHNY, CDR2 SVGAGI (reference sequence). The CDR3 reads CASKGAGEPQHF. CDR3 nucleotide sequence: TGTGCCAGCAAGGGGGCCGGAGAGCCCCAGCATTTT.

The CDR3 DNA follows: TGTGCCAGCAGTGGGCGCCCCAGGGGGCTATTGGAGACCCAGTACTTC. It specifies CASSGRPRGLLETQYF. This rearrangement joins TRBV27 to TRBJ2-5; 8 bases map to TRBD1. The CDR3 sequence is 16 residues long. Losses at the gene ends were 5 bases for V and 5 bases for J; bases not matched to a gene: 13. Germline V gene data show CDR1 as MNHEY and CDR2 as SMNVEV (reference sequence).

This clonotype was recorded many times. V gene TRBV7-2 combines with J gene TRBJ2-5, with unresolved D. CDR1 and CDR2 (germline): SGHTA, FQGNSA. This CDR3 has 13 amino acids. The V and J ends lost 4 bases and 5 bases respectively, with 11 bases between them. CDR3: CASSSLRLETQYF. CDR3 nucleotide sequence: TGTGCCAGCAGCTCACTACGACTCGAGACCCAGTACTTC.

This clonotype showed up just a few times. This sequence joins TRBV7-9 and TRBJ2-3; 7 positions agree with TRBD2. The V segment lost 8 bases and the J segment 0 bases; nucleotides outside the gene matches: 5. The CDR3 is 14 residues long. Looked up from germline, CDR1 is SEHNR and CDR2 is FQNEAQ (reference sequence). As DNA, the CDR3 is TGTGCCAGCGAGCGGGACCCTAGCACAGATACGCAGTATTTT. This sequence encodes CASERDPSTDTQYF. The variable domain in full, completed from reference TRBV7-9 and TRBJ2-3, reads DTGVSQNPRHKITKRGQNVTFRCDPISEHNRLYWYRQTLGQGPEFLTYFQNEAQLEKSRLLSDRFSAERPKGSFSTLEIQRTEQGDSAMYLCASERDPSTDTQYFGPGTRLTVL.

This clonotype was recorded many times. The chain uses TRBV12-3 or TRBV12-4 and TRBJ2-1; 7 bases are a match to TRBD2. Trimming took 3 bases from V and 9 from J; bases not matched to a gene: 11. The CDR3 loop spans 15 amino acids. The CDR3 loop reads CASSFWGGSGSEQFF. CDR3 nucleotide sequence: TGTGCCAGCAGTTTTTGGGGCGGGAGTGGATCTGAGCAGTTCTTC.

This clonotype was detected only a few times. This chain links TRBV23-1 with TRBJ2-1; perhaps TRBD1 as D (6 bases). TRBV23-1 is an open reading frame, and its role is uncertain. This CDR3 is 14 amino acids long. With 7 bases removed from V and 3 bases from J, the gap between germline ends came to 13 bases. CDR3 sequence reads: CASTPRGCYNEQFF. CDR3 nucleotide sequence: TGCGCCAGCACCCCTAGGGGGTGCTACAATGAGCAGTTCTTC.

The chain links TRBV6-1 to TRBJ1-2, with D possibly matching TRBD1 (6 bases). Germline V gene lookup returns CDR1 MNHNS and CDR2 SASEGT. The V end was cut by 2 bases, the J end by 7 bases, with 8 bases between. The CDR3 is 12 amino acids. CDR3 DNA: TGTGCCAGCAGTGAATGGACAGTTGGCTACACCTTC. Its protein product is CASSEWTVGYTF.

The sample holds many counts of this clonotype. The J gene is TRBJ2-7, the V gene TRBV12-3 or TRBV12-4; D gene unclear. With 2 bases removed from V and 5 bases from J, the gap between germline ends came to 16 bases. This CDR3 region has 15 residues. Written as DNA, the CDR3 is TGTGCCAGCAGTTTAATCGGTCGGGCGTCCCACGAGCAGTACTTC. Residues: CASSLIGRASHEQYF.

This clonotype was observed many times. CDR3 in amino acids: CASSREVDTQYF. The CDR3 DNA follows: TGTGCCAGCAGCCGTGAGGTCGATACGCAGTATTTT. V usage is TRBV7-9 and J usage is TRBJ2-3; D not resolved. The CDR3 has 12 residues. The ends were cut back, 5 bases at V and 6 bases at J, with 9 bases in the middle. The germline CDR1 and CDR2 sequences are SEHNR and FQNEAQ (reference sequence).